A selection of T cell receptor beta chains follows, all from one sample in a study of T cells in Graves' hyperthyroidism and ophthalmopathy. TCRdb ran MiXCR on the multiplex PCR reads and lists one entry per CDR3 protein. The table has about 98,000 distinct CDR3 sequences, around 37% seen once. Sample: peripheral blood or thyroid tissue (not recorded which). Receptor source: a woman aged 25 to 39 with Graves' hyperthyroidism. CDR3s include the opening cysteine and the closing phenylalanine or tryptophan. D genes are given only for firm matches.

V gene: TRBV2; D gene: .; J gene: TRBJ1-1; CDR3 protein: CASSPNTEASF
V gene: TRBV28; D gene: TRBD1; J gene: TRBJ1-1; CDR3 protein: CASSLDRGQIEAFF
V gene: TRBV7-6; D gene: .; J gene: TRBJ1-4; CDR3 protein: CASSQQTKAWGEKLFF
V gene: TRBV19; D gene: TRBD1; J gene: TRBJ1-2; CDR3 protein: CASSISGQGNYGYTF
V gene: TRBV3-1; D gene: TRBD2; J gene: TRBJ2-7; CDR3 protein: CASTPSGRALYEQYF
V gene: TRBV7-2; D gene: .; J gene: TRBJ2-6; CDR3 protein: CASSRQGGPDGANVLTF
V gene: TRBV9; D gene: TRBD2; J gene: TRBJ2-5; CDR3 protein: CASSTGLAGAGETQYF
V gene: TRBV4-2; D gene: .; J gene: TRBJ1-4; CDR3 protein: CASMRDRKLFF
V gene: TRBV7-2; D gene: .; J gene: TRBJ1-1; CDR3 protein: CASSLVGGQTNTEAFF
V gene: TRBV11-2; D gene: TRBD2; J gene: TRBJ2-7; CDR3 protein: CASNLTPTLGLAGDEQYF
V gene: TRBV30; D gene: .; J gene: TRBJ1-4; CDR3 protein: CALQGLWREKLFF
V gene: TRBV4-1; D gene: TRBD2; J gene: TRBJ2-1; CDR3 protein: CASSQVYREGNEQFF
V gene: TRBV7-2; D gene: .; J gene: TRBJ2-2; CDR3 protein: CASSLVGWGYGELFF
V gene: TRBV29-1; D gene: TRBD1; J gene: TRBJ1-1; CDR3 protein: CSVVLDRGEGTEAFF
V gene: TRBV6-5; D gene: .; J gene: TRBJ2-7; CDR3 protein: CASSTTRDISYEQYF
V gene: TRBV12-3/TRBV12-4; D gene: .; J gene: TRBJ2-7; CDR3 protein: CASSFSETYEQYF
V gene: TRBV6-5; D gene: .; J gene: TRBJ1-4; CDR3 protein: CASREGRVGKLFF
V gene: TRBV2; D gene: TRBD2; J gene: TRBJ2-2; CDR3 protein: CASSEGETLAGARTGELFF
V gene: TRBV20-1; D gene: .; J gene: TRBJ1-1; CDR3 protein: CSARDFGGGTEAFF
V gene: TRBV7-9; D gene: TRBD1; J gene: TRBJ1-2; CDR3 protein: CASSLGYGTGGNYGYTF
V gene: TRBV6-1; D gene: TRBD2; J gene: TRBJ2-7; CDR3 protein: CASSHRLAGAYEQYF
V gene: TRBV14; D gene: .; J gene: TRBJ1-1; CDR3 protein: CASSTLSGGSTEAFF
V gene: TRBV12-3/TRBV12-4; D gene: .; J gene: TRBJ1-4; CDR3 protein: CASSQDYRQVRLKLFF
V gene: TRBV7-2; D gene: .; J gene: TRBJ1-4; CDR3 protein: CASSLEAEKLFF
V gene: TRBV5-1; D gene: .; J gene: TRBJ2-5; CDR3 protein: CASSLAARETQYF
V gene: TRBV10-3; D gene: TRBD1; J gene: TRBJ1-4; CDR3 protein: CAISRPGQGSEKLFF
V gene: TRBV19; D gene: TRBD2; J gene: TRBJ2-7; CDR3 protein: CASSRGGRAPEQYF
V gene: TRBV25-1; D gene: .; J gene: TRBJ2-7; CDR3 protein: CASSERQVFGRRYEQYF
V gene: TRBV9; D gene: TRBD1; J gene: TRBJ2-2; CDR3 protein: CASSPARGSGGTTGGELFF
V gene: TRBV9; D gene: .; J gene: TRBJ1-6; CDR3 protein: CASRGPAGLSPLHF
V gene: TRBV2; D gene: .; J gene: TRBJ1-5; CDR3 protein: CASRLGFGQPQHF
V gene: TRBV20-1; D gene: TRBD2; J gene: TRBJ2-7; CDR3 protein: CSAREQRDYRYEQYF
V gene: TRBV7-2; D gene: .; J gene: TRBJ2-5; CDR3 protein: CASSLGRSYQETQYF
V gene: TRBV14; D gene: .; J gene: TRBJ1-1; CDR3 protein: CASSQEIWTASF
V gene: TRBV29-1; D gene: TRBD1; J gene: TRBJ2-7; CDR3 protein: CSVVTGGAIYKQYF
V gene: TRBV2; D gene: .; J gene: TRBJ2-7; CDR3 protein: CASSEVQYEQYF
V gene: TRBV28; D gene: .; J gene: TRBJ2-2; CDR3 protein: CASSSTGRLAGELFF
V gene: TRBV19; D gene: TRBD1; J gene: TRBJ1-1; CDR3 protein: CASRKDRGTEAFF
V gene: TRBV28; D gene: .; J gene: TRBJ2-7; CDR3 protein: CASSLWNREAEQYF
V gene: TRBV30; D gene: .; J gene: TRBJ1-2; CDR3 protein: CAWSAQGSYGYTF
V gene: TRBV20-1; D gene: TRBD1; J gene: TRBJ1-1; CDR3 protein: CSARDRGELAFF
V gene: TRBV20-1; D gene: TRBD2; J gene: TRBJ2-7; CDR3 protein: CSARGLREEQYF